These T cell receptor beta chains were read from a single sample in a study of blood T cell repertoires in COVID-19. Data came from immunoSEQ multiplex PCR; TCRdb stores just in-frame clones and leaves some out. The sample has 300,000 to 500,000 clones; approximately 90% are singletons. The sequencing input was PBMCs or T cells enriched from blood (not recorded which). These receptors came from a young woman with acute COVID-19. CDR3s include the opening cysteine and the closing phenylalanine or tryptophan. D genes are given only for firm matches. Only some rows state a clone size, as once, few, many or a class for expanded clones.

V gene: TRBV10-1
J gene: TRBJ1-1
clone size: -
CDR3 length: 13
D gene: -
CDR3 protein: CASRSGGNTEAFF
CDR3 DNA: TGCGCCAGCAGGTCGGGGGGGAACACTGAAGCTTTCTTT

V gene: TRBV3-1/TRBV3-2
J gene: TRBJ2-5
clone size: -
CDR3 length: 13
D gene: TRBD1
CDR3 protein: CASSLQGRETQYF
CDR3 DNA: TGTGCCAGCAGCCTACAGGGGCGGGAGACCCAGTACTTC

V gene: TRBV2
J gene: TRBJ2-1
clone size: -
CDR3 length: 17
D gene: TRBD1
CDR3 protein: CASRTGKDRAYINEQFF
CDR3 DNA: TGTGCCAGCAGAACGGGTAAAGACAGGGCCTACATCAATGAGCAGTTCTTC

V gene: TRBV11-2
J gene: TRBJ2-1
clone size: -
CDR3 length: 16
D gene: TRBD2
CDR3 protein: CASSPWGTSGDNEQFF
CDR3 DNA: TGTGCCAGCAGCCCGTGGGGGACTAGCGGCGACAATGAGCAGTTCTTC

V gene: TRBV6-4
J gene: TRBJ2-2
clone size: -
CDR3 length: 16
D gene: TRBD1
CDR3 protein: CASSPSPGTGAGELFF
CDR3 DNA: TGTGCCAGCAGTCCGAGTCCCGGGACAGGCGCCGGGGAGCTGTTTTTT

V gene: TRBV14
J gene: TRBJ1-6
clone size: few
CDR3 length: 16
D gene: TRBD1
CDR3 protein: CASSQGTGNYNSPLHF
CDR3 DNA: TGTGCCAGCAGCCAAGGGACAGGGAACTATAATTCACCCCTCCACTTT

V gene: TRBV7-6
J gene: TRBJ2-2
clone size: -
CDR3 length: 16
D gene: TRBD2
CDR3 protein: CASSQELAGASGELFF
CDR3 DNA: TGTGCCAGCAGCCAGGAACTAGCGGGGGCGTCCGGGGAGCTGTTTTTT

V gene: TRBV24-1
J gene: TRBJ2-7
clone size: -
CDR3 length: 15
D gene: TRBD2
CDR3 protein: CATSDRGGRSYEQYF
CDR3 DNA: TGTGCCACCAGTGATCGGGGGGGGCGTTCCTACGAGCAGTACTTC

V gene: TRBV3-1/TRBV3-2
J gene: TRBJ1-3
clone size: -
CDR3 length: 14
D gene: TRBD1
CDR3 protein: CASSPGQGSHTIYF
CDR3 DNA: TGTGCCAGCAGCCCGGGACAGGGTTCTCACACCATATATTTT

V gene: TRBV7-2
J gene: TRBJ2-7
clone size: -
CDR3 length: 12
D gene: -
CDR3 protein: CASSLRGGEQYF
CDR3 DNA: TGTGCCAGCAGCTTACGGGGAGGCGAGCAGTACTTC

V gene: TRBV4-1
J gene: TRBJ2-7
clone size: -
CDR3 length: 16
D gene: TRBD1
CDR3 protein: CASSPSRDRGTYEQYF
CDR3 DNA: TGCGCCAGCAGCCCCTCCCGGGACAGGGGTACCTACGAGCAGTACTTC

V gene: TRBV6-5
J gene: TRBJ1-6
clone size: once
CDR3 length: 16
D gene: -
CDR3 protein: CASSYSQTANNSPLHF
CDR3 DNA: TGTGCCAGCAGTTACTCTCAGACAGCAAATAATTCACCCCTCCACTTT

V gene: TRBV5-1
J gene: TRBJ1-1
clone size: once
CDR3 length: 14
D gene: TRBD1
CDR3 protein: CASSLGDRGIEAFF
CDR3 DNA: TGCGCCAGCAGCTTGGGGGACAGGGGGATTGAAGCTTTCTTT

V gene: TRBV18
J gene: TRBJ2-7
clone size: -
CDR3 length: 14
D gene: -
CDR3 protein: CASSPATNPYEQYF
CDR3 DNA: TGTGCCAGCTCACCCGCGACAAACCCCTACGAGCAGTACTTC

V gene: TRBV19
J gene: TRBJ1-4
clone size: -
CDR3 length: 15
D gene: TRBD1
CDR3 protein: CASRTGDATNEKLFF
CDR3 DNA: TGTGCCAGTAGGACAGGGGACGCAACTAATGAAAAACTGTTTTTT

V gene: TRBV5-1
J gene: TRBJ2-5
clone size: -
CDR3 length: 11
D gene: -
CDR3 protein: CASSLQETQYF
CDR3 DNA: TGCGCCAGCAGCTTGCAGGAGACCCAGTACTTC

V gene: TRBV27
J gene: TRBJ1-2
clone size: -
CDR3 length: 16
D gene: -
CDR3 protein: CASRPHIGQTSYGYTF
CDR3 DNA: TGTGCCAGCAGACCGCACATCGGACAGACCAGCTATGGCTACACCTTC

V gene: TRBV27
J gene: TRBJ1-1
clone size: few
CDR3 length: 14
D gene: -
CDR3 protein: CASSLSTHGTEAFF
CDR3 DNA: TGTGCCAGCAGTTTATCGACCCACGGGACTGAAGCTTTCTTT

V gene: TRBV19
J gene: TRBJ1-1
clone size: -
CDR3 length: 17
D gene: -
CDR3 protein: CASIPKGKGILNTEAFF
CDR3 DNA: TGTGCCAGTATCCCTAAGGGGAAGGGAATACTGAACACTGAAGCTTTCTTT

V gene: TRBV12-1
J gene: TRBJ2-3
clone size: -
CDR3 length: 16
D gene: -
CDR3 protein: CASSLRGDAVTDTQYF
CDR3 DNA: TGTGCCAGCAGCCTCAGGGGGGATGCCGTCACAGATACGCAGTATTTT

V gene: TRBV7-2
J gene: TRBJ1-5
clone size: once
CDR3 length: 13
D gene: -
CDR3 protein: CASSSGQNQPQHF
CDR3 DNA: TGTGCCAGCAGCTCAGGACAAAATCAGCCCCAGCATTTT

V gene: TRBV5-1
J gene: TRBJ1-6
clone size: once
CDR3 length: 15
D gene: -
CDR3 protein: CASSLIGTGNSPLHF
CDR3 DNA: TGCGCCAGCAGCTTAATAGGGACTGGAAATTCACCCCTCCACTTT

V gene: TRBV4-2
J gene: TRBJ2-3
clone size: -
CDR3 length: 12
D gene: TRBD2
CDR3 protein: CASSPVAGTQYF
CDR3 DNA: TGTGCCAGCAGCCCCGTAGCGGGGACGCAGTATTTT

V gene: TRBV10-2
J gene: TRBJ2-1
clone size: -
CDR3 length: 15
D gene: -
CDR3 protein: CASSAGSGAYNEQFF
CDR3 DNA: TGCGCCAGCAGTGCAGGGTCAGGAGCCTACAATGAGCAGTTCTTC